The clone carrying this TCR beta chain came up once. Germline CDR1 and CDR2: LNHDA and SQIVND (reference sequence). Unmatched junction bases numbered 7, after V lost 8 bases and J lost 2 bases. The CDR3 extends over 14 amino acids. Some clones are missing from TCRdb's copy, which holds only in-frame ones; the method was immunoSEQ multiplex PCR. The data hold around 450,000 clones, with roughly 87% observed a single time. These data come from a study of blood T cell repertoires in COVID-19. Material: PBMCs or T cells enriched from blood (not recorded which). This sequence originates from a man between 18 and 29 years old who had recovered from COVID-19. The V and J genes are TRBV19 and TRBJ2-7, with 9 bases fitting TRBD1. The CDR3 DNA reads TGTGCCAGTGGACCGGGACAGGGCCCCTACGAGCAGTACTTC. It translates to CASGPGQGPYEQYF.